The entry below describes one TCR beta chain. The sample comes from a study of low-dose radiotherapy and immunotherapy resistance in tumors. The J segment lost 1 base and the V segment lost 4 bases, leaving 8 bases of the junction unmatched. The CDR3 consists of 18 residues. CDR1 and CDR2 (germline): MNHNS, SASEGT. TRAV and TRBV primers primed cDNA for both TCRalpha and TCRbeta. Both a constant-region primer and a V-primer adapter served to amplify TCRs across roughly 21 PCR cycles. TCRdb fed the reads into MiXCR, producing one record per CDR3 protein. The table includes tens of thousands of distinct CDR3 sequences, less than 30% detected once. Noted time point: after trial treatment. Treatment reported: LDRT plus nivolumab, ipilimumab, low-dose cyclophosphamide and aspirin (RACIN trial).

This material consisted of PBMCs, taken after low-dose radiotherapy plus immunotherapy. This sequence originates from a male donor with prostate cancer. This rearrangement joins TRBV6-1 to TRBJ2-2; 11 bases are shared with TRBD2. The CDR3 bases are TGTGCCAGCAGTGTTGGTAGCGGGGGGGCCAAGAACACCGGGGAGCTGTTTTTT. It specifies CASSVGSGGAKNTGELFF.